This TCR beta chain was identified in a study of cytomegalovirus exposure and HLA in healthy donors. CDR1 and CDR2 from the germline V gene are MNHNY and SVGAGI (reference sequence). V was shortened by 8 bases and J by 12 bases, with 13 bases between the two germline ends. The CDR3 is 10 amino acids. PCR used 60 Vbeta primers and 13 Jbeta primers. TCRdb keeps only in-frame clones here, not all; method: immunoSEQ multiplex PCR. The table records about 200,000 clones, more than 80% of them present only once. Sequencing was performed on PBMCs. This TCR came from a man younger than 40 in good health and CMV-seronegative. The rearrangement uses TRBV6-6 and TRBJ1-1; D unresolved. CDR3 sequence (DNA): TGTGCCAGCTGGGCAGTAACGACTTTCTTT. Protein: CASWAVTTFF.